This is a list of T cell receptor beta chains from one sample in a study of T cells in Graves' hyperthyroidism and ophthalmopathy. TCRdb re-called the multiplex PCR reads with MiXCR, one entry per CDR3 protein. The repertoire has 300,000 to 350,000 distinct CDR3 sequences, around a sixth of them found once; the top ten carry roughly 49%. Sequenced input: blood. Source of these receptors: a woman aged 45-65 years with Graves' hyperthyroidism. CDR3s include the opening cysteine and the closing phenylalanine or tryptophan. The order of the fields is J gene, V gene, clone size, D gene, CDR3 protein, CDR3 DNA. The D gene is left open where the match is weak. Not all rows give a size; the values are once, few, many and, for expanded clones, a class.

TRBJ2-7,TRBV5-1,few,NA,CASSLDGATEPYEQYF,TGCGCCAGCAGCTTGGACGGGGCGACGGAACCCTACGAGCAGTACTTC
TRBJ1-2,TRBV3-1,many,NA,CASSQATAGGGYTF,TGTGCCAGCAGCCAAGCCACCGCCGGGGGTGGCTACACCTTC
TRBJ2-7,TRBV28,many,TRBD2,CASSDPGLAVYEQYF,TGTGCCAGCAGCGACCCGGGACTAGCGGTTTACGAGCAGTACTTC
TRBJ2-7,TRBV6-1,NA,NA,CASSEEDLFSYEQYF,TGTGCCAGCAGTGAAGAGGATCTCTTCTCCTACGAGCAGTACTTC
TRBJ2-3,TRBV2,many,TRBD2,CASSVGTRTDTQYF,TGTGCCAGCAGCGTCGGGACTAGGACAGATACGCAGTATTTT
TRBJ2-7,TRBV10-3,many,NA,CAISEGYEQYF,TGTGCCATCAGCGAGGGCTACGAGCAGTACTTC
TRBJ2-5,TRBV7-9,NA,NA,CASSPGAYQETQCF,TGTGCCAGCAGCCCCGGGGCTTATCAAGAGACCCAGTGCTTC
TRBJ2-1,TRBV2,many,TRBD2,CASGIAGGSPQFF,TGTGCCAGCGGAATAGCGGGGGGCTCTCCCCAGTTCTTC
TRBJ1-1,TRBV27,many,NA,CASSRRGTMNTEAFF,TGTGCCAGCAGCAGGAGGGGTACCATGAACACTGAAGCTTTCTTT
TRBJ1-1,TRBV2,many,NA,CASSVGENTEAFF,TGTGCCAGCAGTGTAGGGGAGAACACTGAAGCTTTCTTT
TRBJ2-3,TRBV7-3,NA,NA,CASSSTPGTISSTDTQYF,TGTGCCAGCAGCTCAACCCCCGGGACGATAAGTAGCACAGATACGCAGTATTTT
TRBJ2-7,TRBV12-3/TRBV12-4,NA,NA,CASKRSGTSSYEQYF,TGTGCCAGCAAGCGGTCGGGGACATCCTCCTACGAGCAGTACTTC
TRBJ2-1,TRBV5-1,many,NA,CASSLIGGAPGDNEQFF,TGCGCCAGCAGCTTGATTGGGGGCGCCCCCGGGGACAATGAGCAGTTCTTC